This paragraph covers one T cell receptor beta chain sequence. Antigen: not known. The record originates from a study of beta chain features in type 1 diabetes. Investigators reverse transcribed all isolated RNA, so they sequenced expressed TCRB transcripts. Measured with immunoSEQ multiplex PCR; TCRdb has only the in-frame clones, and not every one. The sample lists under 900,000 clones; under 20% were seen once. General observations from the study: For patients and controls alike, PCR might favor shorter templates to the same degree. Healthy donors had naive, central memory and Treg TCRB repertoires that appeared less similar than those seen among patients.

CDR3 length: 15 amino acids. The germline CDR1 and CDR2 sequences are LGHNA and YNFKEQ. Trimming pared 3 bases from V and 4 bases from J, leaving 14 bases between. Only one heparinised blood draw was taken per donor, and its volume averaged roughly 0.12 L. Sorted populations all exceeded 98% purity. V gene TRBV4-2 combines with J gene TRBJ2-3; possible D gene TRBD2, 5 bases. This receptor was obtained from a woman under 30 in good health. Sequencing used naive CD4+ T cells from blood. CDR3 residues: CASSQETSSADTQYF. CDR3 nucleotide sequence: TGTGCCAGCAGCCAGGAAACGAGTAGCGCAGATACGCAGTATTTT.